This T cell receptor beta chain was sequenced for a study of blood T cell repertoires in COVID-19. Study-wide background: The study drew acute and convalescent COVID-19 samples from the United States, Italy and Spain. PBMCs, B-cell-depleted T cells, or T cells provided the cDNA or gDNA that made up the material.

CDR3 length: 15 residues. CDR1 LGHNA and CDR2 YSLEER come from the germline V gene. The trim removed 3 bases at V and 10 bases at J, leaving 9 bases unmatched. Original data processing: Amplifying reference gene primers gave estimates of nucleated cell counts. Sequencing used immunoSEQ multiplex PCR; TCRdb keeps in-frame clones, though not all of them. The V and J calls and clone size were taken over from that table, and D and trimming were inferred from the DNA. The sample shows fewer than 250,000 clones, about 86% of them seen only once. Sequences were obtained from peripheral blood. The clonotype comes from a man in his fifties with active or convalescent COVID-19. The V call is TRBV4-3, the J call TRBJ1-6; 7 bases agree with TRBD1. CDR3 DNA sequence: TGCGCCAGCAGCCAGTCAGACAGGGCTGAGTCACCCCTCCACTTT. Its protein is CASSQSDRAESPLHF.